This TCR beta chain was profiled in a study of cytomegalovirus exposure and HLA in healthy donors. Broader study findings: Rare TCR sequences predominated, though certain public TCRs were found in many donors. Sequencing probably produced one cluster of sequence variants that were highly shared.

V shed 5 bases and J shed 3 bases, with 4 bases lying between them. Germline CDR1 SGHTA, CDR2 FQGNSA. This CDR3 region has 11 residues. It was with 60 Vbeta and 13 Jbeta primers that the PCR ran. Some clones are missing from TCRdb's copy, which holds only in-frame ones; the method was immunoSEQ multiplex PCR. The sample contains around 200,000 clones, roughly 70% of which appear only once. Regarding this clone: Antigen unknown.

The chain joins TRBV7-2 to TRBJ2-5; D is unclear. This clonotype was obtained from a man aged 35-49 years in good health and CMV-seropositive. Sequenced input: PBMCs. CDR3 DNA: TGTGCCAGCAGCGTCAAAGAGACCCAGTACTTC. It codes for CASSVKETQYF.